The next 4 T cell receptor beta chains were all read from a single sample in a study of Graves' ophthalmopathy and Graves' hyperthyroidism. Beta-chain TCR CDR3 regions were amplified from RNA transcripts. The first round was an RT-PCR with HTBI primers, and the second round was a multiplex PCR. Each CDR3 protein gets one entry after TCRdb re-called the multiplex PCR reads with MiXCR. This table holds approximately 700,000 distinct CDR3 sequences, roughly two fifths found once. Sequencing was performed on peripheral blood. The receptors stem from an adult man with Graves' ophthalmopathy.

This clonotype was counted many times. This chain connects TRBV5-1 to TRBJ1-5; D not certain. Germline values: CDR1 SGHRS, CDR2 YFSETQ. CDR3 length: 14 amino acids. V lost 2 bases to trimming and J lost 10 bases, with 16 bases between them. CDR3 region: CASSLYGGSTPQHF. The DNA of the CDR3 is TGCGCCAGCAGCTTATACGGCGGCTCGACTCCCCAGCATTTT.

Comment on this clonotype: It may be a read error: a sequence one base away is much more abundant. The conserved final phenylalanine or tryptophan is absent from the CDR3, which likely points to a read error. The V and J genes are TRBV7-2 and TRBJ1-1, with D tentatively TRBD1 (5 bases). There are 15 residues in the CDR3. With 5 bases removed from V and 3 bases from J, the gap between germline ends came to 16 bases. Germline V CDR1 and CDR2: SGHTA, FQGNSA. As DNA, the CDR3 is TGTGCCAGCAGCAGGGGAGAGGGGTGGGACACTGAAGCTTTCTCT. As protein: CASSRGEGWDTEAFS.

In this sample, this clonotype turned up many times. The rearrangement joins TRBV9 to TRBJ2-6; weak D call: TRBD2 (6 bases). V lost 0 bases to trimming and J lost 4 bases, with 20 bases between them. Germline values: CDR1 SGDLS, CDR2 YYNGEE. The CDR3 runs to 19 residues. The CDR3 protein is CASSVVVAEGLGGANVLTF. The CDR3 nucleotides are TGTGCCAGCAGCGTAGTGGTCGCGGAGGGTTTGGGCGGGGCCAACGTCCTGACTTTC.

On this clonotype itself: The junction differs from germline at one of its ends, possibly a read error. The chain combines TRBV10-3 with TRBJ1-1, with 9 positions matching TRBD1. Germline CDR1 is ENHRY and CDR2 is SYGVKD. The CDR3 is 17 amino acids. CDR3: CASSYSPDRGMNTEAFF. The CDR3 DNA is TGTGCCAGCAGTTACTCGCCGGACAGGGGCATGAACACTGAAGCTTTCTTT.